These 14 T cell receptor beta chains were sequenced from one sample in a study of tumor-infiltrating lymphocytes in oesophageal squamous cell carcinoma. TCRdb re-called the PCR reads with MiXCR, one entry per CDR3 protein. This sample has roughly 10,000 distinct CDR3 sequences; approximately 60% occur once, and the top ten carry less than 30%. Sample: esophageal tumor tissue. The receptors shown here come from a female donor with esophageal squamous cell carcinoma.

The chain employs TRBV6-1 and TRBJ2-3, with unresolved D. The last part of the DNA fits TRBJ2-7 better; the J call may be wrong. The CDR3 covers 13 residues. CDR1 MNHNS and CDR2 SASEGT come from the germline V gene. The CDR3 DNA reads as TGTGCCAGCAGTGAATTCGAGAACTACGAGCAGTACTTC. The encoded protein is CASSEFENYEQYF.

This clonotype was counted between two and nine times. CDR3 nucleotides: TGTGCCAGCAGCTTAAATCAAGGTGAGCAGTTCTTC. Its translation is CASSLNQGEQFF. The J gene is TRBJ2-1, the V gene TRBV7-2; D remains unclear. V was clipped by 2 bases and J by 9 bases, with 8 bases between them. The germline V gene encodes CDR1 SGHTA and CDR2 FQGNSA. The CDR3 totals 12 residues.

DNA for the CDR3: TGTGCCAGCAGCTTAGGCGGGCGGCGGGAGCTGTTTTTT. This sequence encodes CASSLGGRRELFF. J is TRBJ2-2 and V is TRBV11-3, with D possibly TRBD2 on 5 matching bases. Trimming removed 1 base from V and 9 bases from J, with 9 bases in between. Germline V CDR1 and CDR2: SGHNT, YENEEA. The CDR3 runs to 13 residues.

The chain couples TRBV7-2 to TRBJ2-3; tentatively, D is TRBD1 (6 bases). Germline V gene sequence: CDR1 SGHTA, CDR2 FQGNSA. Trimming removed 3 bases at V and 0 bases at J, with 10 bases between. This CDR3 contains 15 residues. The CDR3: CASSLPTGSTDTQYF. The CDR3 DNA reads TGTGCCAGCAGCTTGCCCACAGGGAGCACAGATACGCAGTATTTT.

The gene calls are TRBV12-3 or TRBV12-4 and TRBJ1-5; weak D call: TRBD1 (5 bases). CDR3 length: 17 residues. V was trimmed by 5 bases and J by 2 bases, leaving 19 bases between them. In DNA form, the CDR3 reads TGTGCCAGCAGTCTTCGGGGGGGGGGAAGCGGCAATCAGCCCCAGCATTTT. Residues: CASSLRGGGSGNQPQHF.

The chain uses TRBV7-8 and TRBJ2-1; D not resolved. The CDR3 is made up of 15 amino acids. The V end lost 1 base, the J end lost 5 bases, and 12 bases lay between the germline ends. Germline V lookup: CDR1 SGHVS, CDR2 FQNEAQ. The CDR3 sequence: CASSLVGQVNNEQFF. CDR3 bases: TGTGCCAGCAGCTTAGTCGGGCAGGTCAACAATGAGCAGTTCTTC.

J is TRBJ2-3 and V is TRBV28; D uncertain. This CDR3 is built from 10 residues. Per germline, CDR1 MDHEN and CDR2 SYDVKM. V was cut by 3 bases and J by 6 bases, with 1 base left in between. The CDR3 spells CASSLDTQYF. The DNA for the CDR3 is TGTGCCAGCAGTTTGGATACGCAGTATTTT.

By share, this clonotype counts as hyperexpanded. The V gene is TRBV7-2, the J gene TRBJ2-7; TRBD2 matches at 8 bases. CDR3 size: 20 residues. V was clipped by 2 bases and J by 1 base; unmatched bases: 19. Germline-derived CDR1 and CDR2 are SGHTA and FQGNSA. For the CDR3, the DNA is TGTGCCAGCAGCTTACGTGCCCTCGGGGGGGCGAACTCCGGGTCCTACGAGCAGTACTTC. Protein: CASSLRALGGANSGSYEQYF.

J is TRBJ2-3 and V is TRBV7-2; D unclear. The CDR3 consists of 13 residues. Trimming left V 1 base short and J 4 bases short, with 6 bases between. Germline values: CDR1 SGHTA, CDR2 FQGNSA. The CDR3 protein is CASSLDAADTQYF. For the CDR3, the DNA is TGTGCCAGCAGCTTAGACGCGGCAGATACGCAGTATTTT.

Many counts were recorded for this clonotype. Mismatch with germline at one junction end may stem from a read error. V usage is TRBV5-8 and J usage is TRBJ2-5; D is tentatively TRBD1 or TRBD2 (5 bases each). CDR1 and CDR2 from the germline V gene are SGHTS and YDEGEE. The CDR3 covers 14 residues. The CDR3 spells CASSLHRDQGTQYF. CDR3 nucleotide sequence: TGTGCCAGCAGCCTCCACCGGGACCAAGGGACCCAGTACTTC.

V is TRBV6-8 and J is TRBJ2-3; TRBD1 matches at 10 bases. The germline gives CDR1 MNHGY, CDR2 SAAAGT. J lost 4 bases, V lost 6 bases, and 4 bases had no gene match. The CDR3 runs to 14 residues. The CDR3 region is CASRGTGVPDTQYF. Here the CDR3 DNA reads TGTGCCAGCAGAGGGACAGGGGTGCCAGATACGCAGTATTTT.

The rearrangement links TRBV7-2 to TRBJ1-2, with 7 bases that match TRBD1. There are 17 residues in the CDR3. The junction had 14 bases not matched to a gene; V was cut back by 4 bases and J by 3 bases. Germline V CDR1 and CDR2: SGHTA, FQGNSA. This CDR3 reads CASSSQTGTVRDYGYTF. CDR3 coding DNA: TGTGCCAGCAGCTCGCAAACCGGGACAGTTAGGGACTATGGCTACACCTTC.

The chain employs TRBV28 and TRBJ1-6; 10 bases align to TRBD1. The J call is doubtful: the DNA matches TRBJ1-5 better. The CDR3 extends over 14 amino acids. From germline, CDR1 is MDHEN and CDR2 SYDVKM. DNA for the CDR3: TGTGCCAGCAGGACAGGGGGCGGGGATCAGCCCCAGCATTTT. It encodes CASRTGGGDQPQHF.

The rearrangement links TRBV28 to TRBJ2-7, with D possibly TRBD2 on 6 matching bases. Germline loops: CDR1 MDHEN, CDR2 SYDVKM. Trimming took 3 bases from V and 0 from J, leaving 18 bases between them. CDR3 length: 17 amino acids. The CDR3 loop reads CASSFRRESPPSYEQYF. The CDR3 DNA reads as TGTGCCAGCAGTTTTCGACGGGAGAGTCCCCCCTCCTACGAGCAGTACTTC.